Each of the 30 T cell receptor beta chains below was sequenced from the same sample in a study of identical twins. TCRdb processed the 5' RACE reads anew with MiXCR; each CDR3 protein has one entry. The profile shows roughly 570,000 distinct CDR3 sequences, around a tenth of them singletons. This same sample was also taken into another study, of yellow fever vaccine responses in identical twins.

The sequenced sample consisted of PBMCs. Receptor source: a woman under 30 in good health.

This clonotype came up many times. The genes are TRBV3-1 and TRBJ2-2; D not certain. This CDR3 spans 17 amino acids. From germline, CDR1 is LGHDT and CDR2 YNNKEL (reference sequence). Between the trimmed V and J ends, which lost 7 bases and 4 bases, there was a span of 22 bases. In DNA form, the CDR3 reads TGTGCCAGCAACTCACCAAGGGCTCCCGGTGTCACCGGGGAGCTGTTTTTT. It translates to CASNSPRAPGVTGELFF.

V and J are TRBV6-6 and TRBJ2-7, with D unresolved. The CDR3 loop spans 11 amino acids. Germline V gene lookup returns CDR1 MNHNY and CDR2 SVGAGI (reference sequence). Trimming removed 10 bases at V and 2 bases at J, with 9 bases between. The CDR3 reads CATENAYEQYF. DNA of the CDR3: TGTGCCACCGAGAATGCCTACGAGCAGTACTTC.

In this sample, this clonotype turned up once. This chain connects TRBV30 to TRBJ2-6, with D tentatively TRBD1 or TRBD2 (5 bases each). Germline V gene sequence: CDR1 GTSNPN, CDR2 SVGIG (reference sequence). The CDR3 runs to 13 residues. With 5 bases removed from V and 5 bases from J, the gap between germline ends came to 10 bases. This CDR3 is CAWGTDRANVLTF. The DNA for the CDR3 is TGTGCCTGGGGGACGGACAGGGCCAACGTCCTGACTTTC. The full variable domain, completed using reference TRBV30 and TRBJ2-6, is SQTIHQWPATLVQPVGSPLSLECTVEGTSNPNLYWYRQAAGRGLQLLFYSVGIGQISSEVPQNLSASRPQDRQFILSSKKLLLSDSGFYLCAWGTDRANVLTFGAGSRLTVL.

The chain joins TRBV2 to TRBJ2-6, with D possibly called TRBD1 or TRBD2 (5 bases each). V lost 6 bases, J lost 4 bases, and 16 bases lay in between. Looked up from germline, CDR1 is SNHLY and CDR2 is FYNNEI. There are 16 residues in the CDR3. For the CDR3, the DNA is TGTGCCAGCAGACCGGGACCGGTCGTCGGGGCCAACGTCCTGACTTTC. As protein: CASRPGPVVGANVLTF. Complete variable domain (other parts from reference TRBV2 and TRBJ2-6): EPEVTQTPSHQVTQMGQEVILRCVPISNHLYFYWYRQILGQKVEFLVSFYNNEISEKSEIFDDQFSVERPDGSNFTLKIRSTKLEDSAMYFCASRPGPVVGANVLTFGAGSRLTVL.

This clonotype was counted at least ten times. The J gene is TRBJ2-7, the V gene TRBV7-2; TRBD1 matches at 10 bases. Germline CDR1 reads SGHTA; CDR2 reads FQGNSA. The CDR3 runs 17 residues. V lost 4 bases, J lost 3 bases, and 12 bases stayed unmatched. CDR3 in amino acids: CASSSSQTGGDLYEQYF. DNA of the CDR3: TGTGCCAGCAGCTCCTCACAGACAGGGGGCGATCTCTACGAGCAGTACTTC.

This clonotype was counted many times. The chain combines TRBV29-1 with TRBJ2-5, with TRBD2 matching 7 bases. Losses at the gene ends were 6 bases for V and 2 bases for J; bases not matched to a gene: 12. Per germline, CDR1 SQVTM and CDR2 ANQGSEA. This CDR3 is 15 amino acids long. The CDR3 protein is CSVKGLGEGQETQYF. CDR3 sequence (DNA): TGCAGCGTAAAAGGTCTAGGGGAGGGGCAAGAGACCCAGTACTTC.

The rearrangement joins TRBV4-3 to TRBJ2-1, with 7 bases lining up with TRBD2. The CDR3 sequence is 15 residues long. The germline V gene encodes CDR1 LGHNA and CDR2 YSLEER. Trimming at V came to 4 bases and at J to 4 bases, leaving 7 bases not matched to a gene. The DNA of the CDR3 is TGCGCCAGCAGCCTCTACCTAGCGGAGTACAATGAGCAGTTCTTC. Translation gives CASSLYLAEYNEQFF.

V gene TRBV4-3 combines with J gene TRBJ1-1; perhaps TRBD1 as D (5 bases). The CDR3 runs to 17 residues. Germline V gene data show CDR1 as LGHNA and CDR2 as YSLEER. Trimming removed 1 base at V and 5 bases at J, with 20 bases between. The CDR3 region is CASSQVAVESGKTEAFF. CDR3 DNA sequence: TGCGCCAGCAGCCAAGTTGCAGTCGAGTCAGGGAAAACTGAAGCTTTCTTT.

This clonotype was observed a few times. The chain joins TRBV7-2 to TRBJ1-1; D unclear. V lost 2 bases and J lost 10, with 11 bases in between. CDR3 size: 12 residues. Germline lookup yields CDR1 SGHTA and CDR2 FQGNSA. Here the CDR3 DNA reads TGTGCCAGCAGCTTAATAACAGTCGGAGCTTTCTTT. Protein product: CASSLITVGAFF.

The chain carries TRBV29-1 and TRBJ1-1; 7 nucleotides line up with TRBD1. There are 14 residues in the CDR3. Germline trimming cut 6 bases from V and 4 bases from J; bases unmatched to any gene: 11. The V gene's germline CDR1 is SQVTM and CDR2 ANQGSEA. CDR3 nucleotides: TGCAGCGTCCTAGCTCAGACAGGGACCACTGAAGCTTTCTTT. Its translation is CSVLAQTGTTEAFF.

V gene TRBV27 combines with J gene TRBJ1-4; a weak D match, TRBD1 (6 bases). Trimming removed 6 bases from V and 8 bases from J, with 16 bases in between. The CDR3 covers 14 residues. Germline V CDR1 and CDR2: MNHEY, SMNVEV (reference sequence). The CDR3 spells CASRYTGSGEKLFF. The CDR3 DNA reads as TGTGCCAGCAGATACACAGGGTCCGGAGAAAAACTGTTTTTT.

This clonotype was seen repeatedly, ten times or more. The V call is TRBV7-9, the J call TRBJ2-4, with 10 bases lining up with TRBD1. Germline CDR1 SEHNR, CDR2 FQNEAQ (reference sequence). V lost 5 bases, J lost 2 bases, and 6 bases stayed unmatched. The CDR3 runs 16 residues. The DNA for the CDR3 is TGTGCCAGCAGCCAGACAGGGGGCTTGACCAAAAACATTCAGTACTTC. Protein sequence: CASSQTGGLTKNIQYF.

This clonotype was recorded many times. The chain carries TRBV20-1 and TRBJ2-3, with a weak D call TRBD1 (5 bases). The ends were cut back, 3 bases at V and 2 bases at J, with 15 bases in the middle. The CDR3 consists of 15 residues. The germline V gene encodes CDR1 DFQATT and CDR2 SNEGSKA (reference sequence). CDR3 sequence reads: CSARERQLITDTQYF. Here the CDR3 DNA reads TGCAGTGCTAGGGAAAGACAGCTAATCACAGATACGCAGTATTTT.

The rearrangement uses TRBV7-9 and TRBJ2-2; D is ambiguous. Per the germline V gene, CDR1 is SEHNR and CDR2 is FQNEAQ (reference sequence). Trimming removed 5 bases at V and 0 bases at J, with 16 bases between. The CDR3 totals 17 residues. The CDR3 sequence: CASSPEKFQANTGELFF. In DNA form, the CDR3 reads TGTGCCAGCAGCCCAGAGAAGTTCCAGGCGAACACCGGGGAGCTGTTTTTT.

V and J are TRBV20-1 and TRBJ2-7; 7 bases line up with TRBD1. The CDR3 length is 13 residues. With V trimmed by 6 bases and J by 5 bases, 10 bases remained unmatched. Looked up from germline, CDR1 is DFQATT and CDR2 is SNEGSKA (reference sequence). CDR3 in amino acids: CSARDRVKNEQYF. Written as DNA, the CDR3 is TGCAGTGCCCGTGACAGGGTTAAGAACGAGCAGTACTTC.

This clonotype turned up a few times. The rearrangement joins TRBV20-1 to TRBJ2-7; 15 bases align to TRBD2. The CDR3 has 15 amino acids. The germline V gene has CDR1 DFQATT and CDR2 SNEGSKA (reference sequence). J was trimmed by 7 bases and V by 1 base; bases with no gene match: 5. The CDR3 DNA reads TGCAGTGCTAGAGGGACTAGCGGGAGGGTAGGGGAGCAGTACTTC. Its protein product is CSARGTSGRVGEQYF.

V and J are TRBV28 and TRBJ1-6; 10 positions match TRBD1. V lost 6 bases to trimming and J lost 7 bases; unmatched junction nucleotides: 6. Germline V CDR1 and CDR2: MDHEN, SYDVKM. The CDR3 consists of 15 residues. The chain's CDR3 is CASRGQGPENSPLHF. The CDR3, as DNA: TGTGCCAGCAGGGGACAGGGGCCGGAGAATTCACCCCTCCACTTT.

The chain employs TRBV11-2 and TRBJ2-7, with unresolved D. This CDR3 has 14 amino acids. The V end lost 7 bases, the J end lost 3 bases, and 16 bases lay between the germline ends. CDR1 is SGHAT, CDR2 FQNNGV, per germline. CDR3 in amino acids: CASTWVPTSYEQYF. For the CDR3, the DNA is TGTGCCAGCACCTGGGTCCCAACCAGCTACGAGCAGTACTTC.

At least ten counts were recorded for this clonotype. The chain links TRBV6-1 to TRBJ2-7; 8 bases line up with TRBD1. The germline V gene has CDR1 MNHNS and CDR2 SASEGT. The V and J ends lost 6 bases and 3 bases, in that order; junction bases with no gene match: 1. This CDR3 has 12 residues. The CDR3 nucleotides are TGTGCCAGCAGCGGGACAGGCTACGAGCAGTACTTC. It specifies CASSGTGYEQYF.

This clonotype was picked up many times. The J gene is TRBJ2-1, the V gene TRBV6-4, with 12 bases aligning to TRBD2. Germline values: CDR1 MRHNA, CDR2 SNTAGT. The V and J ends lost 5 bases and 6 bases, in that order; junction bases with no gene match: 8. CDR3 length equals 16 residues. The CDR3 DNA sequence: TGTGCCAGCAGTCTGCTAGCGGGGGGGGACCCCAATGAGCAGTTCTTC. Protein: CASSLLAGGDPNEQFF.

The gene calls are TRBV29-1 and TRBJ1-2, with D hard to call. Germline V CDR1 and CDR2: SQVTM, ANQGSEA. This CDR3 region has 11 residues. Trimming stripped 3 bases from V and 7 bases from J, with 9 bases between. CDR3 loop: CSVEVGIGYTF. CDR3 DNA sequence: TGCAGCGTTGAGGTGGGCATTGGCTACACCTTC.

This clonotype was found once. The chain carries TRBV19 and TRBJ2-1; 9 positions match TRBD1. V was clipped by 4 bases and J by 6 bases; unmatched bases: 10. The germline gives CDR1 LNHDA, CDR2 SQIVND (reference sequence). This CDR3 comprises 16 residues. This CDR3 is CASSRSPRQGVNEQFF. Written as DNA, the CDR3 is TGTGCCAGTAGTAGAAGCCCGAGACAGGGGGTCAATGAGCAGTTCTTC.

This clonotype was found a few times. CDR3 DNA sequence: TGTGCCAGCAGCGGTAGGGGGACAGGAATCACCGGGGAGCTGTTTTTT. This encodes CASSGRGTGITGELFF. The gene calls are TRBV7-6 and TRBJ2-2; 8 bases map to TRBD1. Germline V gives CDR1 SGHVS, CDR2 FNYEAQ. This CDR3 has 16 residues. The ends lost 5 bases at V and 4 bases at J; junction bases unmatched: 9. The whole variable domain, filled in from reference TRBV7-6 and TRBJ2-2, reads GAGVSQSPRYKVTKRGQDVALRCDPISGHVSLYWYRQALGQGPEFLTYFNYEAQQDKSGLPNDRFSAERPEGSISTLTIQRTEQRDSAMYRCASSGRGTGITGELFFGEGSRLTVL.

In this sample, this clonotype turned up a few times. The chain uses TRBV12-3 or TRBV12-4 and TRBJ2-7, with 8 positions matching TRBD1. The CDR3 sequence is 14 residues long. The J segment lost 1 base and the V segment lost 7 bases, leaving 6 bases of the junction unmatched. The CDR3, as DNA: TGTGCCAGCACTGGGACAGGTTTTTCCTACGAGCAGTACTTC. Protein product: CASTGTGFSYEQYF.

The V call is TRBV20-1, the J call TRBJ2-7; 12 nucleotides align to TRBD1. The CDR3 runs 14 residues. Germline V gives CDR1 DFQATT, CDR2 SNEGSKA (reference sequence). V was clipped by 6 bases and J by 6 bases; unmatched bases: 9. The CDR3 region has the DNA TGCAGTGCCAGACGGGGGACAGGGGGCTTCGAGCAGTACTTC. This codes for CSARRGTGGFEQYF.

This clonotype was counted ten times or more. The V gene is TRBV7-2, the J gene TRBJ2-3; D is unresolved. The CDR3 covers 15 residues. The ends were cut back, 1 base at V and 6 bases at J, with 14 bases in the middle. Germline V gene data show CDR1 as SGHTA and CDR2 as FQGNSA. This CDR3 reads CASSLEGVMADTQYF. CDR3 sequence (DNA): TGTGCCAGCAGCTTAGAAGGAGTGATGGCCGATACGCAGTATTTT.

In this sample, this clonotype turned up a few times. The chain uses TRBV6-6 and TRBJ1-5, with a weak D call TRBD1 (5 bases). Between the trimmed V and J ends, which lost 6 bases and 6 bases, there was a span of 9 bases. Germline CDR1 MNHNY, CDR2 SVGAGI (reference sequence). The CDR3 covers 12 residues. CDR3 protein: CASSPTGQPQHF. The CDR3 coding sequence is TGTGCCAGCAGCCCAACAGGTCAGCCCCAGCATTTT.

This clonotype was seen many times. The CDR3 region has the DNA TGTGCCAGCAGTTACTCGCCGGCGGCGCAGCCCCAGCATTTT. It yields the protein CASSYSPAAQPQHF. The chain links TRBV6-2 or TRBV6-3 to TRBJ1-5; no clear D. V lost 0 bases and J lost 7, with 10 bases in between. There are 14 residues in the CDR3. Germline lookup yields CDR1 MNHEY and CDR2 SVGEGT.

In this sample, this clonotype turned up a few times. The chain employs TRBV19 and TRBJ2-1; 9 positions agree with TRBD2. The CDR3 covers 15 residues. Germline trimming cut 2 bases from V and 6 bases from J; bases unmatched to any gene: 5. CDR1 is LNHDA, CDR2 SQIVND, per germline (reference sequence). For the CDR3, the DNA is TGTGCCAGTAGTATACAGAGCGGGGGGCTCAATGAGCAGTTCTTC. This codes for CASSIQSGGLNEQFF.

The chain joins TRBV4-3 to TRBJ2-2; D uncertain. CDR3 length equals 15 residues. CDR1 is LGHNA and CDR2 is YSLEER in the germline V gene. Trimming removed 0 bases at V and 6 bases at J, with 11 bases between. The CDR3, as DNA: TGCGCCAGCAGCCAAGATAACCCCGGCTCCGGGGAGCTGTTTTTT. As protein: CASSQDNPGSGELFF.